The 20 T cell receptor beta chains below were found in one sample sequenced in a study of blood T cell repertoires in COVID-19 (dated by TCRdb to 2019 to 2021). Library generation was performed with the immunoSEQ multiplex PCR assay. Drawn from immuneACCESS, this table holds only the in-frame rearrangements with V and J called that TCRdb kept. Clones are partly lost; checked studies trace under half to an unresolved V gene and leave the rest unexplained. The sample table records approximately 290,000 clones; around 85% of these occur just once. Roughly 4% of the sample goes to the ten largest clones. Sequencing was done on a sample of PBMCs or T cells enriched from blood (not recorded which). Source of these receptors: a young woman who had recovered from COVID-19.

The chain employs TRBV18 and TRBJ2-3; 10 positions agree with TRBD2. The CDR3 has 15 residues. Germline V gene lookup returns CDR1 KGHSH and CDR2 LQKENI. J lost 2 bases, V lost 4 bases, and 3 bases had no gene match. The CDR3 DNA is TGTGCCAGCTCACTCGGGACTAGCGACACAGATACGCAGTATTTT. Protein: CASSLGTSDTDTQYF.

V and J are TRBV5-4 and TRBJ1-1; the match to TRBD1 covers 7 bases. This CDR3 has 16 residues. The germline V gene encodes CDR1 SGHNT and CDR2 YYREEE (reference sequence). J gave up 7 bases and V 6 bases, and 18 bases lay outside the gene matches. The CDR3 DNA reads as TGTGCCAGCAAGGCCGGGACAGCAATCCCCGGGGGTGAAGCTTTCTTT. Protein sequence: CASKAGTAIPGGEAFF.

V and J are TRBV3-1 (or the pseudogene TRBV3-2) and TRBJ2-3, with D perhaps matching TRBD1 (6 bases). The CDR3 contains 16 residues. Germline V gene sequence: CDR1 LGHDT, CDR2 YNNKEL (reference sequence). V was trimmed by 0 bases and J by 0 bases, leaving 10 bases between them. The CDR3 sequence is CASSQDLGASTDTQYF. The CDR3 region has the DNA TGTGCCAGCAGCCAAGATTTGGGGGCGAGCACAGATACGCAGTATTTT.

The rearrangement joins TRBV19 to TRBJ2-3, with 7 bases identical to TRBD2. CDR3 length equals 17 residues. CDR1 and CDR2 from the germline V gene are LNHDA and SQIVND (reference sequence). V gave up 5 bases and J gave up 1 base; unmatched junction bases: 12. CDR3 coding DNA: TGTGCCAGTAGTTCCTTGGGGAGGGACGCGGGCACAGATACGCAGTATTTT. Amino acids: CASSSLGRDAGTDTQYF.

The CDR3 protein is CASSVGASSYEQYF. Written as DNA, the CDR3 is TGTGCCAGCAGCGTAGGTGCTAGCTCCTACGAGCAGTACTTC. The gene calls are TRBV9 and TRBJ2-7, with D uncertain. The CDR3 is made up of 14 amino acids. The V end lost 0 bases, the J end lost 0 bases, and 7 bases lay between the germline ends. Germline V gene lookup returns CDR1 SGDLS and CDR2 YYNGEE.

The gene calls are TRBV27 and TRBJ1-2; no clear D. Germline loops: CDR1 MNHEY, CDR2 SMNVEV (reference sequence). V lost 0 bases to trimming and J lost 5 bases, with 16 bases between them. This CDR3 comprises 16 residues. The CDR3: CASSLSVRWAYYGYTF. The CDR3 bases are TGTGCCAGCAGTTTATCTGTGCGTTGGGCATATTATGGCTACACCTTC.

V is TRBV4-1 and J is TRBJ2-6; D uncertain. Trimming cost V 6 bases and J 4 bases, with 10 bases left between them. The CDR3 sequence is 14 residues long. Germline V gives CDR1 MGHRA, CDR2 YSYEKL. For the CDR3, the DNA is TGCGCCAGCAGGTACGGGTTCGGGGCCAACGTCCTGACTTTC. It codes for CASRYGFGANVLTF.

The V call is TRBV6-4, the J call TRBJ1-6, with 7 nucleotides matching TRBD1. The length of the CDR3 is 15 residues. V was clipped by 6 bases and J by 8 bases; unmatched bases: 10. Germline values: CDR1 MRHNA, CDR2 SNTAGT. The CDR3 DNA sequence: TGTGCCAGCAGCCCACAGGGGCGATCGGATTCACCCCTCCACTTT. It translates to CASSPQGRSDSPLHF.

This clone was seen a few times. The chain is built from TRBV6-5 and TRBJ2-3; 8 bases fit TRBD1. The CDR3 loop spans 15 amino acids. J was trimmed by 0 bases and V by 6 bases; bases with no gene match: 5. The germline CDR1 and CDR2 sequences are MNHEY and SVGAGI. The CDR3 loop is CASSLGQGSTDTQYF. The CDR3 DNA reads as TGTGCCAGCAGCTTAGGACAGGGTAGCACAGATACGCAGTATTTT.

The V and J genes are TRBV28 and TRBJ2-5; TRBD2 aligns across 14 bases. The CDR3 has 16 residues. In germline, CDR1 is MDHEN, CDR2 SYDVKM. With 4 bases clipped from V and 3 bases from J, the junction kept 4 bases outside the gene matches. The CDR3 loop reads CASSSPGLAGEETQYF. CDR3 DNA: TGTGCCAGCAGTTCCCCGGGACTAGCGGGAGAAGAGACCCAGTACTTC.

About this clone itself: Other DNA sequences in the sample encode the same CDR3. The chain joins TRBV27 to TRBJ1-5; 7 positions agree with TRBD1. The CDR3 totals 15 residues. V dropped 5 bases and J dropped 2; count of bases not matched to a gene: 6. Germline V gene sequence: CDR1 MNHEY, CDR2 SMNVEV (reference sequence). CDR3 sequence reads: CASSLSTGGNQPQHF. CDR3 in DNA: TGTGCCAGCAGTCTTTCCACAGGGGGCAATCAGCCCCAGCATTTT.

This chain uses TRBV7-9 with TRBJ2-6; weak D call: TRBD1 (6 bases). The V gene's germline CDR1 is SEHNR and CDR2 FQNEAQ (reference sequence). V was clipped by 0 bases and J by 3 bases, with 18 bases between them. The CDR3 has 19 amino acids. CDR3 sequence (DNA): TGTGCCAGCAGCTTAGCGTCTGGGGTCAGGGGTTTTGGGGCCAACGTCCTGACTTTC. Its translation is CASSLASGVRGFGANVLTF.

This chain links TRBV7-9 with TRBJ1-2; tentative D call: TRBD1 (5 bases). This CDR3 has 15 amino acids. V was trimmed by 5 bases and J by 4 bases, leaving 17 bases between them. Germline assignment: CDR1 SEHNR and CDR2 FQNEAQ (reference sequence). In DNA, the CDR3 is TGTGCCAGCAGCCTAGGGGCAGGTCTAATCTATGGCTACACCTTC. Protein: CASSLGAGLIYGYTF. The full variable domain, in which reference TRBV7-9 and TRBJ1-2 provide the parts outside the CDR3, is DTGVSQNPRHKITKRGQNVTFRCDPISEHNRLYWYRQTLGQGPEFLTYFQNEAQLEKSRLLSDRFSAERPKGSFSTLEIQRTEQGDSAMYLCASSLGAGLIYGYTFGSGTRLTVV.

The chain joins TRBV11-3 to TRBJ1-5; tentative D call: TRBD1 (5 bases). The CDR3 has 16 amino acids. Germline V gene lookup returns CDR1 SGHNT and CDR2 YENEEA. The V end was cut by 0 bases, the J end by 5 bases, with 14 bases between. The CDR3 coding sequence is TGTGCCAGCAGCTTAGATAGAAGGGGTGGGGATCAGCCCCAGCATTTT. Protein: CASSLDRRGGDQPQHF.

V gene TRBV15 combines with J gene TRBJ2-7; 8 bases are shared with TRBD1. This CDR3 has 16 residues. Germline loops: CDR1 LNHNV, CDR2 YYDKDF (reference sequence). Unmatched junction bases numbered 8, after V lost 0 bases and J lost 4 bases. CDR3 sequence: CATSRDSGTGLYEQYF. The CDR3, as DNA: TGTGCCACCAGCAGAGATTCCGGGACAGGCTTATACGAGCAGTACTTC.

Comments on this clone: A much larger clone sits a single nucleotide away, making a read error possible. The J gene is TRBJ1-6, the V gene TRBV7-9; D not certain. This CDR3 region has 15 residues. V was pared by 1 base and J by 0 bases, with 4 bases between. Germline lookup yields CDR1 SEHNR and CDR2 FQNEAQ (reference sequence). CDR3 region: CASSLESSYNSPLHF. The DNA of the CDR3 is TGTGCCAGCAGCTTAGAGAGCTCCTATAATTCACCCCTCCACTTT. The full variable domain, with the rest looked up from reference TRBV7-9 and TRBJ1-6, is DTGVSQNPRHKITKRGQNVTFRCDPISEHNRLYWYRQTLGQGPEFLTYFQNEAQLEKSRLLSDRFSAERPKGSFSTLEIQRTEQGDSAMYLCASSLESSYNSPLHFGNGTRLTVT.

This chain connects TRBV10-2 to TRBJ2-7; D is possibly TRBD1 (5 bases). The V gene lost 5 bases and the J gene lost 0 bases, with 8 bases spanning the gap. This CDR3 has 13 residues. Germline CDR1 and CDR2: WSHSY and SAAADI. The CDR3 DNA is TGCGCCAGCAGTAACGGACACTCCTACGAGCAGTACTTC. Amino acid sequence: CASSNGHSYEQYF.

This clone appeared once. The chain uses TRBV28 and TRBJ1-1, with TRBD1 as a possible D gene (6 bases). Germline CDR1 MDHEN, CDR2 SYDVKM. This CDR3 region has 14 residues. V dropped 5 bases and J dropped 9 bases, with 19 bases sitting between them. CDR3 sequence (DNA): TGTGCCAGCAGTCCCCCCACGGGACACTTAAAAGCTTTCTTT. It is translated as CASSPPTGHLKAFF.

This clone was counted only a few times. V usage is TRBV20-1 and J usage is TRBJ2-1; no definite D call. V lost 3 bases and J 0 bases, leaving 3 bases between the germline ends. Germline CDR1 is DFQATT and CDR2 is SNEGSKA (reference sequence). This CDR3 is 12 amino acids long. As DNA, the CDR3 is TGCAGTGCTAGTCGCTCCTACAATGAGCAGTTCTTC. Translated, it gives CSASRSYNEQFF.

This chain joins TRBV18 and TRBJ1-1; 7 positions agree with TRBD1. Trimming took 5 bases from V and 2 from J; bases not matched to a gene: 5. CDR1 and CDR2 from the germline V gene are KGHSH and LQKENI. CDR3 size: 14 residues. Written as DNA, the CDR3 is TGTGCCAGCTCAGCCCGGGACAGAAACACTGAAGCTTTCTTT. Encoded protein: CASSARDRNTEAFF.